Listed here are 9 T cell receptor beta chains from one sample, sequenced in a study of T cell responses to AZD1222 COVID-19 vaccine. The method was immunoSEQ multiplex PCR; TCRdb's version includes in-frame clones alone and lacks a portion of them. The sample yields around 180,000 clones, roughly 87% seen once. Sequencing was performed on peripheral blood, taken on day 0 of AZD1222 vaccination. All receptors derive from an adult in good health.

The gene calls are TRBV27 and TRBJ1-4; D uncertain. The CDR3 extends over 13 amino acids. V was cut by 7 bases and J by 7 bases, with 13 bases left in between. Looked up from germline, CDR1 is MNHEY and CDR2 is SMNVEV (reference sequence). The DNA for the CDR3 is TGTGCCAGCACCAGACGGGGAAGTGAAAAACTGTTTTTT. It codes for CASTRRGSEKLFF.

This sequence joins TRBV6-5 and TRBJ1-2; D not certain. V dropped 0 bases and J dropped 6 bases, with 14 bases sitting between them. Germline V CDR1 and CDR2: MNHEY, SVGAGI. The CDR3 sequence is 15 residues long. This CDR3 is CASSYSLYGPNGYTF. In DNA form, the CDR3 reads TGTGCCAGCAGTTACTCGTTGTACGGGCCAAATGGCTACACCTTC.

The genes are TRBV18 and TRBJ1-1; D not resolved. Germline values: CDR1 KGHSH, CDR2 LQKENI. The CDR3 loop spans 15 amino acids. V was shortened by 3 bases and J by 5 bases, with 16 bases between the two germline ends. In DNA, the CDR3 is TGTGCCAGCTCACCCTCACAACCGCCGGGGACTGAAGCTTTCTTT. Translated: CASSPSQPPGTEAFF.

This clone came up once. The CDR3 DNA follows: TGTGCCTGGAGTGTGGGACCCGCCGGGGAGCTGTTTTTT. Translated, it gives CAWSVGPAGELFF. The chain couples TRBV30 to TRBJ2-2; D may be TRBD1 or TRBD2 (5 bases each). Looked up from germline, CDR1 is GTSNPN and CDR2 is SVGIG (reference sequence). V was pared by 0 bases and J by 6 bases, with 8 bases between. This CDR3 has 13 residues.

J is TRBJ2-5 and V is TRBV30; a weak D match, TRBD2 (6 bases). This CDR3 has 13 residues. CDR1 is GTSNPN, CDR2 SVGIG, per germline (reference sequence). Deletions cut 0 bases from V and 2 bases from J, with 7 bases between. The CDR3 DNA is TGTGCCTGGAGTGTACGGGGGCAAGAGACCCAGTACTTC. Residues: CAWSVRGQETQYF.

The V gene is TRBV20-1, the J gene TRBJ1-5; no firm D call. V was cut by 3 bases and J by 3 bases, with 12 bases left in between. This CDR3 contains 14 residues. Germline V gives CDR1 DFQATT, CDR2 SNEGSKA (reference sequence). The CDR3 nucleotides are TGCAGTGCTAGTGCGGCAGGCGCCAATCAGCCCCAGCATTTT. Translating it yields CSASAAGANQPQHF.

This clone was detected ten times or more. The chain links TRBV6-5 to TRBJ1-1; no clear D. CDR3 length equals 14 residues. Per germline, CDR1 MNHEY and CDR2 SVGAGI. Trimming cost V 5 bases and J 1 base, with 11 bases left between them. The CDR3 is CASSTRTENTEAFF. The CDR3 DNA reads TGTGCCAGCAGTACACGGACGGAGAACACTGAAGCTTTCTTT.

The chain uses TRBV6-5 and TRBJ2-7; 8 bases are a match to TRBD1. CDR1 is MNHEY, CDR2 SVGAGI, per germline. The junction had 7 bases not matched to a gene; V was cut back by 5 bases and J by 4 bases. This CDR3 contains 14 residues. This CDR3 reads CASSQGAWRYEQYF. The CDR3 coding sequence is TGTGCCAGCAGTCAGGGGGCTTGGCGGTACGAGCAGTACTTC.

The rearrangement uses TRBV12-3 or TRBV12-4 and TRBJ1-2; 10 positions match TRBD1. The ends lost 5 bases at V and 8 bases at J; junction bases unmatched: 5. CDR3 length: 13 residues. CDR3 bases: TGTGCCAGCAGTCCAGACAGGGGGCGGGGCTACACCTTC. It codes for CASSPDRGRGYTF.